This TCR beta chain was recorded in a study of T cells in Graves' hyperthyroidism and ophthalmopathy. Across the study: Blood was drawn when the patient was first diagnosed and still untreated.

Study-level points and caveats: The blood repertoire included most of the expanded thyroid clonotypes above 0.001. Before onset, by a median of around six months, the model predicted ophthalmopathy.

This clonotype was detected ten times or more. Its specificity is not known. Amplified TCR beta CDR3 regions came from RNA transcripts. The study used the HTBI primer set for a first-round RT-PCR of the TCR CDR3. Each CDR3 protein is one row after TCRdb ran MiXCR on the multiplex PCR reads. The sample records about 720,000 distinct CDR3 sequences, over 15% being singletons. Sequencing input: blood. The TCR sequence derives from a man aged 18-30 years with Graves' hyperthyroidism.

The CDR3 sequence: CASSEDSGSFQETQYF. CDR3 nucleotide sequence: TGTGCCAGCAGTGAAGATAGCGGGAGTTTTCAAGAGACCCAGTACTTC. V gene TRBV2 combines with J gene TRBJ2-5; 9 bases line up with TRBD2. Losses at the gene ends were 1 base for V and 2 bases for J; bases not matched to a gene: 5. The germline V gene has CDR1 SNHLY and CDR2 FYNNEI. There are 16 residues in the CDR3.